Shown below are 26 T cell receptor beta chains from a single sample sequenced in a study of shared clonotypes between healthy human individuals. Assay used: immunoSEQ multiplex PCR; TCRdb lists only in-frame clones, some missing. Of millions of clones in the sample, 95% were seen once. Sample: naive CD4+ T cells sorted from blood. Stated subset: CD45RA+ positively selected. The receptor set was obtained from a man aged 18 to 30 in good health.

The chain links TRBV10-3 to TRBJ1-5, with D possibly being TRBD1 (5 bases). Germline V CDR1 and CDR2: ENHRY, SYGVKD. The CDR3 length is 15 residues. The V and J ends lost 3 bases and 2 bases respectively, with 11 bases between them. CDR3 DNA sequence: TGTGCCATCAGTGACGGGGGGGGTCGCAATCAGCCCCAGCATTTT. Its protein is CAISDGGGRNQPQHF.

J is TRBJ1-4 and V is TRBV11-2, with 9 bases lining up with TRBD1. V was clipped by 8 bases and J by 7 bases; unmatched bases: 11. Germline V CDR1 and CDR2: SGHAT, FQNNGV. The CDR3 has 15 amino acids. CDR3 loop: CASSLVNRGREKLFF. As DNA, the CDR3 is TGTGCCAGCTCCTTGGTGAACAGGGGGCGTGAAAAACTGTTTTTT.

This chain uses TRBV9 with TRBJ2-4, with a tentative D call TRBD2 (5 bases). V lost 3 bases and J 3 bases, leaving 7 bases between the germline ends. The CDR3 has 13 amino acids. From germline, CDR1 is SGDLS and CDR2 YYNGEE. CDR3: CASSGAGKNIQYF. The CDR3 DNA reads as TGTGCCAGCAGCGGGGCGGGCAAAAACATTCAGTACTTC.

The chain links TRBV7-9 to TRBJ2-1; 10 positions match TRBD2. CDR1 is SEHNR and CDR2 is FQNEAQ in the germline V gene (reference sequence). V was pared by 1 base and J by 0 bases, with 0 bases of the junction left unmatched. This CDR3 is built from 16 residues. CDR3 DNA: TGTGCCAGCAGCTTAGGGACTAGCGGCTCCTACAATGAGCAGTTCTTC. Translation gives CASSLGTSGSYNEQFF.

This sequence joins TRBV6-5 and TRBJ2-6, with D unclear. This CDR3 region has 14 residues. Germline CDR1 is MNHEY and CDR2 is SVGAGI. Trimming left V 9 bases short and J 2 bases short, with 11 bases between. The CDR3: CASRTWAGANVLTF. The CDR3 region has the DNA TGTGCCAGTCGGACCTGGGCTGGGGCCAACGTCCTGACTTTC.

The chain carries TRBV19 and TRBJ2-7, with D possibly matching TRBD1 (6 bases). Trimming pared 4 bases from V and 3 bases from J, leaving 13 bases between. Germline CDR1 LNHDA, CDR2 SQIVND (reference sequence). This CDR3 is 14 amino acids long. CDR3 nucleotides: TGTGCCAGTAGTACCGTCGACAGGAACTACGAGCAGTACTTC. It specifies CASSTVDRNYEQYF.

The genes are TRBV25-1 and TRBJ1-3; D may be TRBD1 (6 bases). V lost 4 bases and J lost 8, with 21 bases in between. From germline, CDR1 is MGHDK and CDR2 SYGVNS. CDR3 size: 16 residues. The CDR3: CASSAREGGESDTIYF. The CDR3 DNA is TGTGCCAGCAGTGCCCGGGAAGGGGGGGAAAGCGACACCATATATTTT.

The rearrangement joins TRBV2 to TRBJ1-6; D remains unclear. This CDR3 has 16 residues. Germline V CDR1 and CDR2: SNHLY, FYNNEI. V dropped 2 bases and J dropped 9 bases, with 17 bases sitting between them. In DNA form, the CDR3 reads TGTGCCAGCAGTGAATTTGGTAGGACGATGGGTTCACCCCTCCACTTT. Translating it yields CASSEFGRTMGSPLHF.

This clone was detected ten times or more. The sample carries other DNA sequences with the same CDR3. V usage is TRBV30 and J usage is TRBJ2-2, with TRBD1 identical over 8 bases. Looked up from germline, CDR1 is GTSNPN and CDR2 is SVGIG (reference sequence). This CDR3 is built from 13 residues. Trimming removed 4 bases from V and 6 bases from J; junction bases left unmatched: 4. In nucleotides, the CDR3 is TGTGCCTGGAAAGCAGGGGGCTCCGGGGAGCTGTTTTTT. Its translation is CAWKAGGSGELFF.

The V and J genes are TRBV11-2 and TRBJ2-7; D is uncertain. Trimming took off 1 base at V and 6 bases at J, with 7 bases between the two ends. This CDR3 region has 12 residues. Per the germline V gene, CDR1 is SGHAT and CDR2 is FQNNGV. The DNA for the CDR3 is TGTGCCAGCAGCTTAGGACTGGGCGAGCAGTACTTC. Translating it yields CASSLGLGEQYF.

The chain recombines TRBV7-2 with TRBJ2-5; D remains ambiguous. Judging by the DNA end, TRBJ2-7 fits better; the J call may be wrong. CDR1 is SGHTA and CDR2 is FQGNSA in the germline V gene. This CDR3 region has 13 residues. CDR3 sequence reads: CASTYGGTYEQYF. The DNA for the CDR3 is TGTGCCAGCACCTATGGCGGTACCTACGAGCAGTACTTC.

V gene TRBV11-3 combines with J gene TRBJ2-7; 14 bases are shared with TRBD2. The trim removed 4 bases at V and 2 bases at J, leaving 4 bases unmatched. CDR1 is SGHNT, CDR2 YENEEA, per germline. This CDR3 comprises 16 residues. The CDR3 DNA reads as TGTGCCAGCAGCTCCGGGACTAGCGGGAGACCCTACGAGCAGTACTTC. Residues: CASSSGTSGRPYEQYF.

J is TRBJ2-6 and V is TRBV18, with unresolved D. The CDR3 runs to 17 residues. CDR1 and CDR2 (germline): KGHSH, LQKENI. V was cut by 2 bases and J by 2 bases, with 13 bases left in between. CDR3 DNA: TGTGCCAGCTCACCAGGGGTTTTGTTTGCTGGGGCCAACGTCCTGACTTTC. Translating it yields CASSPGVLFAGANVLTF.

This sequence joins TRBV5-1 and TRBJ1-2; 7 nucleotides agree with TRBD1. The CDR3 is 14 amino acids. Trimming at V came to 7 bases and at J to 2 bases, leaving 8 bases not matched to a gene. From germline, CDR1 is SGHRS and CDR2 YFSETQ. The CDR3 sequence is CASGAAGQNYGYTF. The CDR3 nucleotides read TGCGCCAGCGGGGCGGCGGGACAGAACTATGGCTACACCTTC.

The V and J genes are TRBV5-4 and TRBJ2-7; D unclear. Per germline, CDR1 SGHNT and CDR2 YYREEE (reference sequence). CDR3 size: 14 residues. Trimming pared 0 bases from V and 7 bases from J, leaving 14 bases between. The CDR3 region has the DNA TGTGCCAGCAGCTTGGTGGACGGAACGGGTGAGCAGTACTTC. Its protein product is CASSLVDGTGEQYF.

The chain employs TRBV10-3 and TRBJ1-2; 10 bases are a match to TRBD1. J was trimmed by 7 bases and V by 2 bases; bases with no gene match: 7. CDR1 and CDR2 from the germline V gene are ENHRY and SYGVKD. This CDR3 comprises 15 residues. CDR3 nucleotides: TGTGCCATCAGTGAGGGACAGGGGGTTGAGGGTGGCTACACCTTC. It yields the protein CAISEGQGVEGGYTF.

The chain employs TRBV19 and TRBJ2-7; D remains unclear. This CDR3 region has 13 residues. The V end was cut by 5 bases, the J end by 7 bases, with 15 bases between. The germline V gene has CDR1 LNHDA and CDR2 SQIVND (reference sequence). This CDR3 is CASSPGPAWEQYF. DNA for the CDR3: TGTGCCAGTAGTCCCGGACCTGCCTGGGAGCAGTACTTC.

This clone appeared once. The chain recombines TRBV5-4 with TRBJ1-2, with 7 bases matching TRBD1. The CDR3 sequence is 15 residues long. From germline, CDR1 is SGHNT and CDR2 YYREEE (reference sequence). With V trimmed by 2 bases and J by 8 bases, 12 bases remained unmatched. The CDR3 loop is CASSFRQGGSYGYTF. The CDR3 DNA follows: TGTGCCAGCAGCTTTAGACAGGGAGGGAGCTACGGCTACACCTTC.

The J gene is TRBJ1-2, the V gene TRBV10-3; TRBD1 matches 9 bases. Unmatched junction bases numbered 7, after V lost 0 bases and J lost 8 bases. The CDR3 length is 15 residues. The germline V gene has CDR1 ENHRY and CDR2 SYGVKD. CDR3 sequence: CAISESLTGGGGYTF. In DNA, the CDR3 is TGTGCCATCAGTGAGTCTCTGACAGGGGGTGGAGGCTACACCTTC.

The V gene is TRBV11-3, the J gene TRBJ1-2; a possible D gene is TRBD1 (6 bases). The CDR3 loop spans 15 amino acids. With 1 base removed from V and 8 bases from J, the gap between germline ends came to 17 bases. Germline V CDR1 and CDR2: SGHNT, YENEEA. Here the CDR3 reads CASSLARGQPYGYTF. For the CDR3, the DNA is TGTGCCAGCAGCTTAGCCCGTGGACAGCCCTACGGCTACACCTTC.

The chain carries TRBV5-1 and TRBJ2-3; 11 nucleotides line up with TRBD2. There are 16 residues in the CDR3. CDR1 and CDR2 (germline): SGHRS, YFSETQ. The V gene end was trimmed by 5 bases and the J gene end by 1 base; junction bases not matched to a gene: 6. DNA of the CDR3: TGCGCCAGCAGACCTAGCGGGGGGCCCCGCACAGATACGCAGTATTTT. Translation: CASRPSGGPRTDTQYF. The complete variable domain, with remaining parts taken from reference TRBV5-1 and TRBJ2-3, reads KAGVTQTPRYLIKTRGQQVTLSCSPISGHRSVSWYQQTPGQGLQFLFEYFSETQRNKGNFPGRFSGRQFSNSRSEMNVSTLELGDSALYLCASRPSGGPRTDTQYFGPGTRLTVL.

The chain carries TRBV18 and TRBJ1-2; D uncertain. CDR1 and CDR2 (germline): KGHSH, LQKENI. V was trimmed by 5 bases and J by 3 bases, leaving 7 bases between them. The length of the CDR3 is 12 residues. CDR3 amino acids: CASSSPDYGYTF. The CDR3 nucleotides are TGTGCCAGCTCATCGCCCGACTATGGCTACACCTTC.

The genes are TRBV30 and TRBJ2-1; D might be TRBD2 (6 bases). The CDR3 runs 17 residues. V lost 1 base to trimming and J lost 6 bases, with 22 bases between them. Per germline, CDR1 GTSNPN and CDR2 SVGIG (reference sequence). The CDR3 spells CAWSGRALLIRGNEQFF. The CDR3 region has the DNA TGTGCCTGGAGTGGGAGGGCCTTACTAATAAGAGGCAATGAGCAGTTCTTC.

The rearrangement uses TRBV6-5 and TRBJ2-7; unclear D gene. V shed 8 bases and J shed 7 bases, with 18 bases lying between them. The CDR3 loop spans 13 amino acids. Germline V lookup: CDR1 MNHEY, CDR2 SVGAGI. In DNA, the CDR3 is TGTGCCAGCGGAGAGGCAGCCCTACGAGAGCAGTACTTC. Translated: CASGEAALREQYF.

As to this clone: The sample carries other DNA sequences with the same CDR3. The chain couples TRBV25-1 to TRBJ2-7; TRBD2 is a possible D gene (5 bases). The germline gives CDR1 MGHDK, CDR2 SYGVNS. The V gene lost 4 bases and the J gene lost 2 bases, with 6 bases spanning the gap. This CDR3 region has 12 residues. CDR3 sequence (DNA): TGTGCCAGCAGTGTCGGGACCTACGAGCAGTACTTC. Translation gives CASSVGTYEQYF.

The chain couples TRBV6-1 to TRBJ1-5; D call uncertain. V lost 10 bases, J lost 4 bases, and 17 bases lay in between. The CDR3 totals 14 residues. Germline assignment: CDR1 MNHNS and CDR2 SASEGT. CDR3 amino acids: CAITLSFGNQPQHF. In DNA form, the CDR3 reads TGTGCCATCACCCTGTCATTCGGGAATCAGCCCCAGCATTTT.